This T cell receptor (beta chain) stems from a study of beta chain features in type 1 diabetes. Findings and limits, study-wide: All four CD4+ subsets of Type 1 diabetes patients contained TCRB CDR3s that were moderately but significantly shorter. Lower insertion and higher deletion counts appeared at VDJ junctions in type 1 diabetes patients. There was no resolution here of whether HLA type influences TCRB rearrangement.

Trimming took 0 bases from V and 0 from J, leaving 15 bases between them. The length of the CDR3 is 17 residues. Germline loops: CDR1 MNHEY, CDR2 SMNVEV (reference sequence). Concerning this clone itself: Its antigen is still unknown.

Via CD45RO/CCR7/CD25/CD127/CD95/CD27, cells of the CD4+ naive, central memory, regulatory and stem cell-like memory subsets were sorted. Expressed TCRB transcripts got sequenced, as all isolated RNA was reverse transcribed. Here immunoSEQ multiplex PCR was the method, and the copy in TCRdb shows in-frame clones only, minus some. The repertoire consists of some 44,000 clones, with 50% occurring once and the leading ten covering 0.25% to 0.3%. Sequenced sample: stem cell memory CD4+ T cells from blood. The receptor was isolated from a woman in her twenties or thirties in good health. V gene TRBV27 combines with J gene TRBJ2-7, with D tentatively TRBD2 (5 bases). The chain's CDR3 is CASSLSQDSENSYEQYF. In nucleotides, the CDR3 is TGTGCCAGCAGTTTATCCCAGGATAGCGAGAACTCCTACGAGCAGTACTTC.